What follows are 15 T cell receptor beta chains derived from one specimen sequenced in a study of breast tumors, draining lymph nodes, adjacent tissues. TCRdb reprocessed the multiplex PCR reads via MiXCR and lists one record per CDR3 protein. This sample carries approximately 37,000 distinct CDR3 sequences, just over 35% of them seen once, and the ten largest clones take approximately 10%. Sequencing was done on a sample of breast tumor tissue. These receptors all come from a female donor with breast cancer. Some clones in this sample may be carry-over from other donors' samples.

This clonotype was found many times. CDR3 sequence reads: CASSWAASSDTQYF. As DNA, the CDR3 is TGTGCCAGCAGCTGGGCTGCGAGTTCAGATACGCAGTATTTT. The chain employs TRBV12-3 or TRBV12-4 and TRBJ2-3; D remains ambiguous. The CDR3 extends over 14 amino acids. V was pared by 6 bases and J by 4 bases, with 14 bases between.

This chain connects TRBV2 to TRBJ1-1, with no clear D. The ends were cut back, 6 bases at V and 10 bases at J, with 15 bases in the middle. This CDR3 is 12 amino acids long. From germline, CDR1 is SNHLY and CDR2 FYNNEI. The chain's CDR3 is CASRDGPFGAFF. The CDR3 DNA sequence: TGTGCCAGCAGAGATGGACCCTTTGGAGCTTTCTTT.

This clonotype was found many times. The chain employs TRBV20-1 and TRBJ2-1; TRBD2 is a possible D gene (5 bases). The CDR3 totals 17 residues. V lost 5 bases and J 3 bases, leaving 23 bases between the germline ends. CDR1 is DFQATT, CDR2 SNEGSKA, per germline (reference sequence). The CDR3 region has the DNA TGCAGTGCTTCTCATATGGGAGCCACCTCCCTCTACAATGAGCAGTTCTTC. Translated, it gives CSASHMGATSLYNEQFF.

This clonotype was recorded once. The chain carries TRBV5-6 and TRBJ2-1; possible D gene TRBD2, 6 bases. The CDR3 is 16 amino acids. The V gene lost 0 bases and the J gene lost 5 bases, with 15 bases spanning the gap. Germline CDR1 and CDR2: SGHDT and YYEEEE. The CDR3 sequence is CASSLVGGGRDNEQFF. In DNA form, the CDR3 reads TGTGCCAGCAGCTTGGTGGGAGGTGGGAGAGACAATGAGCAGTTCTTC. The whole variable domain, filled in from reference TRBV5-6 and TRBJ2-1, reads DAGVTQSPTHLIKTRGQQVTLRCSPKSGHDTVSWYQQALGQGPQFIFQYYEEEERQRGNFPDRFSGHQFPNYSSELNVNALLLGDSALYLCASSLVGGGRDNEQFFGPGTRLTVL.

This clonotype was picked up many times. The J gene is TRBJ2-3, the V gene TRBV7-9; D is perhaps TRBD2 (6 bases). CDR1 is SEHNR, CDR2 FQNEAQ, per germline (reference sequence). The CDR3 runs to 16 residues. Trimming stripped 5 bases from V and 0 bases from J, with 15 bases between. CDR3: CASSPPGLTSTDTQYF. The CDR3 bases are TGTGCCAGCAGCCCCCCGGGACTGACAAGCACAGATACGCAGTATTTT.

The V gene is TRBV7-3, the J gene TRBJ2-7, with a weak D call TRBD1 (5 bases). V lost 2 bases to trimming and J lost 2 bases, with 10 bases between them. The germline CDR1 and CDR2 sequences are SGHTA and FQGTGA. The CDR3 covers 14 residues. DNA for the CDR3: TGTGCCAGCAGCTTAGAGGCAGGGACCTACGAGCAGTACTTC. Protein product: CASSLEAGTYEQYF.

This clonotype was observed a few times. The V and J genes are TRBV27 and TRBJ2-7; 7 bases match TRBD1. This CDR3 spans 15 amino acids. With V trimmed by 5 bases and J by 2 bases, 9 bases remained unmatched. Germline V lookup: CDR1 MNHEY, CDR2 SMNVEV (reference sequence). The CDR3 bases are TGTGCCAGCAGTGTCGAGGGGGCGCAGACCTACGAGCAGTACTTC. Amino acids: CASSVEGAQTYEQYF.

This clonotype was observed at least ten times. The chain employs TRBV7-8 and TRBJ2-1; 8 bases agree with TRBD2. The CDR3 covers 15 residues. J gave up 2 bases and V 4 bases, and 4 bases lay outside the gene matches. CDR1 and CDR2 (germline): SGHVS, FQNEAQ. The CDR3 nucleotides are TGTGCCAGCAGCTATAGCGGGAAAACCTACAATGAGCAGTTCTTC. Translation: CASSYSGKTYNEQFF.

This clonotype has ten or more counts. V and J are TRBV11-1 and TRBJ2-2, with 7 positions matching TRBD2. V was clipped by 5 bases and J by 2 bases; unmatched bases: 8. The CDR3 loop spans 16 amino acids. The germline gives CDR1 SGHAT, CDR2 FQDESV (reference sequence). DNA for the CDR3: TGTGCCAGCAGCCCCCAGGGACTACCAAACACCGGGGAGCTGTTTTTT. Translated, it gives CASSPQGLPNTGELFF.

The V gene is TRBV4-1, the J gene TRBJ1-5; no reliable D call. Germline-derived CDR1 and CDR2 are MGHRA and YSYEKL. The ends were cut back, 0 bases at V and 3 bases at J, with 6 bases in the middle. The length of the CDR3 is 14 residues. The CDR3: CASSQDSTNQPQHF. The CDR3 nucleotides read TGCGCCAGCAGCCAAGACTCTACCAATCAGCCCCAGCATTTT.

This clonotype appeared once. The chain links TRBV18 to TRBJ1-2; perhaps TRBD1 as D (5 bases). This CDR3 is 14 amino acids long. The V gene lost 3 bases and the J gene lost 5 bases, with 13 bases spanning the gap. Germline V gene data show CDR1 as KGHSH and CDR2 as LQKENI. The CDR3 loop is CASSPGTDGYGYTF. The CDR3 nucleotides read TGTGCCAGCTCACCCGGGACGGATGGGTATGGCTACACCTTC. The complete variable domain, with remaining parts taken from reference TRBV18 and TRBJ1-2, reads NAGVMQNPRHLVRRRGQEARLRCSPMKGHSHVYWYRQLPEEGLKFMVYLQKENIIDESGMPKERFSAEFPKEGPSILRIQQVVRGDSAAYFCASSPGTDGYGYTFGSGTRLTVV.

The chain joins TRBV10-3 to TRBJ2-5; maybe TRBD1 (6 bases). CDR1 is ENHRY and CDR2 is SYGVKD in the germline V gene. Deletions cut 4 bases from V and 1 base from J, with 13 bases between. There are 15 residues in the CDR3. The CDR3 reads CAISGTAQRQETQYF. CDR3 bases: TGTGCCATCAGTGGGACAGCTCAACGCCAAGAGACCCAGTACTTC.

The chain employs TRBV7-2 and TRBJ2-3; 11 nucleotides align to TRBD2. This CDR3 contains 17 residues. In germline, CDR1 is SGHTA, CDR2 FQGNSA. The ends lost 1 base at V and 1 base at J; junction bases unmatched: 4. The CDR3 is CASSLVLAGVGTDTQYF. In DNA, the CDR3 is TGTGCCAGCAGCTTAGTACTAGCGGGAGTTGGCACAGATACGCAGTATTTT.

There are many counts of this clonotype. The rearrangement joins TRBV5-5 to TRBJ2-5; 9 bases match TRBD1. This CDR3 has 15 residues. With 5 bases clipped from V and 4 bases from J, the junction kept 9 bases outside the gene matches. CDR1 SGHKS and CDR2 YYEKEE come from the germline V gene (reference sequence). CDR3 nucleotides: TGTGCCAGCAGACGCGGGACAGGGAAGGTAGAGACCCAGTACTTC. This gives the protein CASRRGTGKVETQYF.

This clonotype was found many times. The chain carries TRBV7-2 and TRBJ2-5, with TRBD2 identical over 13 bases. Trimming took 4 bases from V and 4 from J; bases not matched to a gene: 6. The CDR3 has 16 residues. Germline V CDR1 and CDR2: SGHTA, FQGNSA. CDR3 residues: CASSSFGTSGTETQYF. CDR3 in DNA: TGTGCCAGCAGCTCCTTCGGGACTAGCGGGACAGAGACCCAGTACTTC.